These T cell receptor beta chains were read from a single sample in a study of T cells in Graves' hyperthyroidism and ophthalmopathy. TCRdb ran MiXCR on the multiplex PCR reads and lists one entry per CDR3 protein. The sample lists roughly 100,000 distinct CDR3 sequences; roughly 39% were seen once. Sequenced input: peripheral blood or thyroid tissue (not recorded which). Receptors were obtained from a young woman with Graves' hyperthyroidism. The CDR3 runs from the conserved cysteine through the conserved F or W. D genes are given only for firm matches.

TRBJ2-3 . TRBV28 CASSSDVADTQYF
TRBJ2-7 . TRBV7-6 CASSQAGSYYEQYF
TRBJ2-2 TRBD1 TRBV6-1 CAGRAQGIAGELFF
TRBJ2-3 . TRBV25-1 CASSSLGLASTDTQYF
TRBJ2-2 . TRBV13 CASSSDYTGELFF
TRBJ1-3 . TRBV25-1 CASSASAGTGNTIYF
TRBJ2-7 TRBD1 TRBV15 CATSSGSGGRSYEQYF
TRBJ1-1 . TRBV29-1 CSVKTNPEAFF
TRBJ2-2 . TRBV7-3 CASNPGIVGTGELFF
TRBJ1-2 . TRBV7-2 CASSSGTALYGYTF
TRBJ2-7 . TRBV20-1 CSARVGGLYEQYF
TRBJ1-4 . TRBV12-3/TRBV12-4 CASSLSQGSKEKLFF
TRBJ1-1 . TRBV28 CASSFVRHTEAFF
TRBJ2-7 TRBD1 TRBV7-6 CASSLYRGLEGYHEQYF
TRBJ2-2 . TRBV7-9 CAGKRPTRELFF
TRBJ1-3 . TRBV2 CASSLFSGNTIYF
TRBJ2-7 TRBD2 TRBV7-7 CASSRPDLADYEQYF
TRBJ1-5 . TRBV7-2 CASSQTWGSQPQHF
TRBJ2-7 . TRBV30 CAWTGDNRSGEQYF
TRBJ1-1 . TRBV11-2 CASSWRTGPNTEAFF
TRBJ2-7 . TRBV28 CASMVSSYSCEQYF
TRBJ2-7 . TRBV2 CASRVRASYEQYF
TRBJ1-1 TRBD1 TRBV25-1 CARRDRDFLNTEAFF
TRBJ2-1 . TRBV7-2 CASSPKGDTDWNEQFF
TRBJ2-5 TRBD2 TRBV7-8 CASSFTTSGRRETQYF
TRBJ2-3 . TRBV7-9 CASSGVDRPPDTQYF
TRBJ1-2 . TRBV5-1 CASSLPKYRLVGSRYTF
TRBJ2-3 . TRBV5-1 CASSWDSTDTQYF
TRBJ2-7 TRBD2 TRBV7-9 CASSFGGTEQYF
TRBJ1-1 . TRBV28 CASSRGHTAFF
TRBJ2-2 TRBD2 TRBV12-3/TRBV12-4 CASSFAGEAGELFF
TRBJ1-1 . TRBV10-3 CAISEQENTEAFF
TRBJ1-2 . TRBV11-2 CASSLFARRNGYTF
TRBJ1-5 . TRBV4-2 CASSQDDRGGQPQHF
TRBJ1-1 . TRBV12-3/TRBV12-4 CASSLAVGTEAFF
TRBJ1-1 . TRBV7-9 CASSPELWGGRWRAFF
TRBJ2-3 . TRBV15 CATSRDRGADSSTDTQYF
TRBJ1-2 TRBD1 TRBV25-1 CASSGQLGTGVLRYGYTF